The 15 T cell receptor beta chains given below trace back to one sample, sequenced in a study of identical twins. From the 5' RACE reads, TCRdb called clonotypes with MiXCR, one entry per CDR3 protein. The sample includes some 1,600,000 distinct CDR3 sequences, roughly a third of them seen just once. Input material: cord blood. These receptors were taken from a newborn girl in good health.

The J gene is TRBJ1-4, the V gene TRBV11-2, with D perhaps TRBD1 (5 bases). Germline CDR1 is SGHAT and CDR2 is FQNNGV. V was clipped by 5 bases and J by 2 bases, with 15 bases between them. The CDR3 totals 16 residues. CDR3: CASSPTLGGTNEKLFF. DNA of the CDR3: TGTGCCAGCAGCCCGACCCTGGGGGGTACTAATGAAAAACTGTTTTTT.

The V call is TRBV9, the J call TRBJ2-3; 8 nucleotides align to TRBD1. J gave up 6 bases and V 3 bases, and 9 bases lay outside the gene matches. This CDR3 spans 15 amino acids. The germline gives CDR1 SGDLS, CDR2 YYNGEE. The chain's CDR3 is CASSGRGQVGDTQYF. The CDR3 coding sequence is TGTGCCAGCAGCGGGAGGGGACAGGTCGGGGATACGCAGTATTTT.

In the case of this clonotype: One end of the junction does not line up with germline, which may come from a read error. This chain joins TRBV5-1 and TRBJ2-7; 13 positions agree with TRBD2. This CDR3 has 16 amino acids. Germline values: CDR1 SGHRS, CDR2 YFSETQ. The CDR3 here is CASGLKGLAGPYEQYF. For the CDR3, the DNA is TGCGCCAGCGGCTTGAAGGGACTAGCGGGACCCTACGAGCAGTACTTC. Together with reference TRBV5-1 and TRBJ2-7, the CDR3 gives the full variable domain: KAGVTQTPRYLIKTRGQQVTLSCSPISGHRSVSWYQQTPGQGLQFLFEYFSETQRNKGNFPGRFSGRQFSNSRSEMNVSTLELGDSALYLCASGLKGLAGPYEQYFGPGTRLTVT.

The chain has TRBV6-1 and TRBJ1-1, with TRBD1 identical over 9 bases. CDR1 is MNHNS and CDR2 is SASEGT in the germline V gene. This CDR3 spans 12 amino acids. Trimming cost V 11 bases and J 11 bases; bases outside gene matches: 12. The CDR3 here is CAGGTGWQEAFF. The DNA for the CDR3 is TGTGCCGGCGGGACAGGGTGGCAAGAGGCTTTCTTT.

The chain joins TRBV20-1 to TRBJ2-3; tentative D call: TRBD2 (7 bases). Trimming pared 6 bases from V and 0 bases from J, leaving 16 bases between. CDR1 is DFQATT, CDR2 SNEGSKA, per germline (reference sequence). The CDR3 loop spans 15 amino acids. This CDR3 is CSATPAGASTDTQYF. The CDR3 DNA reads as TGCAGTGCAACCCCCGCGGGGGCTAGCACAGATACGCAGTATTTT.

V and J are TRBV7-6 and TRBJ2-1, with D possibly TRBD1 on 7 matching bases. The CDR3 runs 18 residues. Germline V gene data show CDR1 as SGHVS and CDR2 as FNYEAQ. Trimming removed 1 base at V and 4 bases at J, with 20 bases between. CDR3 bases: TGTGCCAGCAGCTTAGAGCGGGTCCGACAGGGCCTTTACAATGAGCAGTTCTTC. It is translated as CASSLERVRQGLYNEQFF.

The V gene is TRBV10-3, the J gene TRBJ2-5, with 7 bases aligning to TRBD1. From germline, CDR1 is ENHRY and CDR2 SYGVKD. The CDR3 contains 16 residues. V was clipped by 5 bases and J by 3 bases; unmatched bases: 12. The CDR3 is CAISKTGTEVEETQYF. The CDR3 DNA reads as TGTGCCATCAGTAAAACCGGGACAGAAGTTGAAGAGACCCAGTACTTC.

This clonotype was recorded only once. The chain links TRBV9 to TRBJ2-3; a weak D match, TRBD2 (6 bases). There are 16 residues in the CDR3. Trimming pared 0 bases from V and 0 bases from J, leaving 11 bases between. CDR1 and CDR2 (germline): SGDLS, YYNGEE. The CDR3 loop is CASSVGDSSSTDTQYF. CDR3 nucleotide sequence: TGTGCCAGCAGCGTAGGGGACTCCTCTAGCACAGATACGCAGTATTTT.

This clonotype was seen ten or more times. This chain connects TRBV5-1 to TRBJ2-4, with TRBD1 identical over 7 bases. The CDR3 totals 13 residues. With 4 bases clipped from V and 6 bases from J, the junction kept 4 bases outside the gene matches. Germline CDR1 reads SGHRS; CDR2 reads YFSETQ. CDR3 in DNA: TGCGCCAGCAGCCCCCGGGACAGAAACATTCAGTACTTC. Its protein product is CASSPRDRNIQYF.

The chain links TRBV20-1 to TRBJ2-7; unclear D gene. CDR3 length equals 11 residues. Trimming stripped 3 bases from V and 7 bases from J, with 10 bases between. Germline V gives CDR1 DFQATT, CDR2 SNEGSKA (reference sequence). CDR3 region: CSARWLGEQYF. Here the CDR3 DNA reads TGCAGTGCTAGGTGGTTGGGGGAGCAGTACTTC.

At least ten counts were recorded for this clonotype. The V and J genes are TRBV7-6 and TRBJ2-3; 7 nucleotides align to TRBD2. V was clipped by 9 bases and J by 4 bases; unmatched bases: 10. The CDR3 runs 14 residues. Germline V CDR1 and CDR2: SGHVS, FNYEAQ. The CDR3 region is CASSLSGRADTQYF. The CDR3 region has the DNA TGTGCCAGTAGTTTATCTGGGAGGGCAGATACGCAGTATTTT.

V and J are TRBV10-3 and TRBJ2-2; 8 bases match TRBD2. Germline values: CDR1 ENHRY, CDR2 SYGVKD. Trimming at V came to 3 bases and at J to 2 bases, leaving 2 bases not matched to a gene. This CDR3 is 15 amino acids long. The CDR3 nucleotides are TGTGCCATCAGTGAAAGCGGGGGAAACACCGGGGAGCTGTTTTTT. It encodes CAISESGGNTGELFF.

This clonotype turned up a few times. The genes are TRBV6-1 and TRBJ2-6, with 8 bases lining up with TRBD1. Germline V gives CDR1 MNHNS, CDR2 SASEGT. The V and J ends lost 3 bases and 0 bases, in that order; junction bases with no gene match: 7. The CDR3 runs 18 residues. This CDR3 is CASSEKAQGASGANVLTF. The CDR3 DNA follows: TGTGCCAGCAGTGAGAAAGCCCAGGGGGCCTCTGGGGCCAACGTCCTGACTTTC.

The chain uses TRBV6-6 and TRBJ1-1, with no clear D. Germline lookup yields CDR1 MNHNY and CDR2 SVGAGI (reference sequence). V lost 10 bases and J 4 bases, leaving 13 bases between the germline ends. This CDR3 region has 12 residues. The CDR3 loop reads CATDDGFTEAFF. CDR3 nucleotides: TGTGCCACCGACGACGGTTTCACTGAAGCTTTCTTT.

This clonotype was recorded at least ten times. The chain recombines TRBV27 with TRBJ2-7; 9 nucleotides line up with TRBD2. Per germline, CDR1 MNHEY and CDR2 SMNVEV (reference sequence). V lost 5 bases and J lost 6; bases outside the gene matches: 11. The CDR3 runs to 15 residues. CDR3 sequence: CASSPNVVAGVEQYF. The CDR3 DNA sequence: TGTGCCAGCAGTCCCAATGTGGTAGCGGGAGTCGAGCAGTACTTC.